This T cell receptor (beta chain) is from a study of blood T cells in healthy people across ages. Study outcomes and limitations: Those diversity estimates obtained from one million T cells were thought to be underestimates. The study found more naive CD4+ cells and higher diversity in long-lived than aged donors.

Worth noting for this clonotype: Its antigen remains unidentified.

The CDR3 totals 14 residues. Germline loops: CDR1 SGHKS, CDR2 YYEKEE (reference sequence). J gave up 6 bases and V 2 bases, and 7 bases lay outside the gene matches. Each sample had at least 6 million PBMCs isolated. Then a second PCR, running roughly 7 to 11 cycles, was carried out with a sample-barcoded 5' primer and a J-beta primer mix. Through a template-switch adaptor with 12 random nucleotides, each cDNA molecule received a tag. TCRdb fed the 5' RACE reads into MiXCR, producing one record per CDR3 protein. The sample carries roughly 500,000 distinct CDR3 sequences, approximately 25% recorded once.

This clonotype was sampled from a woman between 65 and 79 years old in good health. This rearrangement joins TRBV5-5 to TRBJ1-1, with TRBD1 matching over 7 bases. The material sequenced was blood. CDR3 in amino acids: CASSFAGGAAEAFF. The CDR3 bases are TGTGCCAGCAGCTTTGCAGGGGGGGCCGCTGAAGCTTTCTTT.